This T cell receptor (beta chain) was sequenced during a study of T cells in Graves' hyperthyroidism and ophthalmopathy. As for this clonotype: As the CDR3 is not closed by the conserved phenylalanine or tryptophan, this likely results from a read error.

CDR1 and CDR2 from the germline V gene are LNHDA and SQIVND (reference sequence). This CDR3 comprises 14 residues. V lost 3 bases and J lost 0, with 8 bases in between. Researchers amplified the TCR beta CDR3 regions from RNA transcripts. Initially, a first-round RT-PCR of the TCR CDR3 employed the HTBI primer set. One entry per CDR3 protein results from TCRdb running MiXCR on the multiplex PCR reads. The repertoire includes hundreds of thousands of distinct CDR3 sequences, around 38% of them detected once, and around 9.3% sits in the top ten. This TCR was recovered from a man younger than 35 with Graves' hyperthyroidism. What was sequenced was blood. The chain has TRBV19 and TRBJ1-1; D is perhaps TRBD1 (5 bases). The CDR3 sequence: CASSIPGVNTEAFL. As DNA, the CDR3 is TGTGCCAGTAGTATCCCGGGGGTGAACACTGAAGCTTTCCTT.